This TCR beta chain was observed in a study of blood T cell repertoires in COVID-19. The germline V and J ends were trimmed by 7 bases and 2 bases, with 11 bases remaining between them. Germline V gene data show CDR1 as LGHDT and CDR2 as YNNKEL (reference sequence). CDR3 length: 13 amino acids. Measured with immunoSEQ multiplex PCR; TCRdb has only the in-frame clones, and not every one. The sample includes around 130,000 clones, roughly 79% of them seen just once. This clone appeared a single time. This TCR was sampled from a human donor in a cohort sampled during active COVID-19. The rearrangement joins TRBV3-1 (or the pseudogene TRBV3-2) to TRBJ1-2; D unclear. The sequencing sample was made of peripheral blood. The CDR3 DNA sequence: TGTGCCAGCACCCTCACGGGAAACTATGGCTACACCTTC. Translated: CASTLTGNYGYTF.